The sequence of this T cell receptor (beta chain) was determined in a study of T cells after yellow fever vaccination (dated by TCRdb to the late 2010s). With regard to the full study: The SMART-Seq v4 Ultra Low Input RNA kit was used to prepare libraries from fractions with low cell numbers. To track T-cell clones before and after primary and booster YFV17D yellow fever vaccination, bulk TCR alpha and beta repertoires were sequenced longitudinally. Two healthy male donors, one aged 18 to 29 and one aged 30 to 40 years, were included in the cohort. Blood samples were taken at several timepoints before and after primary and secondary immunization, and bulk PBMC replicates and cell subsets were isolated. Results and caveats for the whole study, not just this receptor: A small fraction of clonotypes appeared in both the CD4 and CD8 compartments, likely as a result of convergent recombination. After the booster, most clones that had expanded after primary vaccination were detected again (around 97% of CD4 and more than 85% of CD8), suggesting broad maintenance of memory. Compared with the primary T-cell response, the secondary T-cell response was faster but weaker, reaching its peak on day 5 rather than on day 15. The study included only two donors, which limits how far the findings can be generalized. Computational filtering was needed because FACS-sorted repertoires could contain abundant contaminating clonotypes from the bulk population.

Concerning this clonotype: What antigen it recognizes has not been identified. Base qualities are missing; no much larger clone stands one base away.

The germline V gene provides CDR1 SNHLY and CDR2 FYNNEI. A distance of 11 bases separates the germline ends of V and J, which lose 4 bases and 1 base respectively. The CDR3 has 15 amino acids, counting the end cysteine and phenylalanine. The entry retains the CDR3 DNA only, 45 bases that are in frame from base 1. TCR cDNA was made using 5'RACE template switching, a step that added a universal primer site and unique molecular identifiers. Priming of cDNA synthesis was performed from both the TCR alpha and TCR beta constant segments. Library amplification used two PCR steps, and the second PCR step added sample barcodes and sequencing adapters. Sequencing of libraries was done on Illumina HiSeq 2500 (2x100 bp) or NovaSeq (2x150 bp). Concerning the study's data processing: MIGEC handled demultiplexing of reads and collapsing into UMI consensus sequences, while MiXCR performed V(D)J alignment. Vaccine-responding clonotypes were defined with edgeR using replicate PBMC samples, requiring FDR below 0.01 and a log2 fold change above 5 up to day 15. CD4 or CD8 identity was assigned to each bulk clonotype according to whether the clonotype was present at higher abundance in the sequenced CD4 repertoire or the sequenced CD8 repertoire. TCRdb trimmed public reads at Q25 via fastp, called clones via MiXCR and kept in-frame beta chains. Every CDR3 protein is listed once, alongside the most common genes and DNA of its rows. These V and J calls are TCRdb output, not the study's own analysis. This sample has approximately 250,000 distinct CDR3 sequences in its table, and roughly 6.8% of those were observed once. The ten biggest clones cover more than 1% of the sample.

The sample's treatment or condition label is to be understood as: live attenuated yellow fever vaccine strain. PBMCs were isolated from peripheral blood using a standard Ficoll-Paque protocol. Dynabeads CD4 and CD8 positive selection kits were used to isolate the CD4 and CD8 T-cell fractions. RNA was extracted with TriZol from bulk PBMCs, CD4 and CD8 fractions, and dextramer-positive and dextramer-negative fractions. The chain was built from TRBV2 and TRBJ1-5; TRBD1 is a weak D gene call, 6 bases matching. The clonotype originates from a man aged 25 to 40 who received the YFV17D yellow fever vaccine. The sample in question was CD4+ T cells sorted from PBMCs, obtained on the day of the yellow fever booster vaccination. The nucleotide sequence reads as follows: TGTGCCAGCAGTGCTACAGGGCTAAGCAATCAGCCCCAGCATTTT. Translated, it reads CASSATGLSNQPQHF.